Shown below are 20 T cell receptor beta chains from a single sample sequenced in a study of blood T cells in healthy people across ages. A second about 6 to 12 cycle PCR used barcoded and J-beta primers. TCRdb reprocessed the 5' RACE reads via MiXCR and lists one record per CDR3 protein. The sample lists 1.5 million to 2 million distinct CDR3 sequences, about 31% occurring once. Material: blood. Receptors were obtained from a woman aged 25 to 45 in good health.

The chain recombines TRBV30 with TRBJ2-1, with 8 bases lining up with TRBD1. Losses at the gene ends were 0 bases for V and 5 bases for J; bases not matched to a gene: 6. Per germline, CDR1 GTSNPN and CDR2 SVGIG (reference sequence). There are 15 residues in the CDR3. This chain's CDR3 is CAWSVRQGLNNEQFF. The DNA for the CDR3 is TGTGCCTGGAGTGTGAGACAGGGGTTAAACAATGAGCAGTTCTTC.

This clonotype has only a few counts. This chain links TRBV15 with TRBJ2-7; D may be TRBD2 (6 bases). V was clipped by 0 bases and J by 3 bases, with 12 bases between them. The CDR3 spans 15 residues. Germline V gene data show CDR1 as LNHNV and CDR2 as YYDKDF (reference sequence). CDR3 amino acids: CATSRDSLANYEQYF. The CDR3, as DNA: TGTGCCACCAGCAGAGATAGCCTAGCGAACTACGAGCAGTACTTC. The full variable domain, in which reference TRBV15 and TRBJ2-7 provide the parts outside the CDR3, is DAMVIQNPRYQVTQFGKPVTLSCSQTLNHNVMYWYQQKSSQAPKLLFHYYDKDFNNEADTPDNFQSRRPNTSFCFLDIRSPGLGDTAMYLCATSRDSLANYEQYFGPGTRLTVT.

J is TRBJ2-1 and V is TRBV12-5; 8 bases are shared with TRBD2. The CDR3 length is 16 residues. Germline trimming cut 0 bases from V and 6 bases from J; bases unmatched to any gene: 7. Looked up from germline, CDR1 is LGHNT and CDR2 is FRNRAP. CDR3 nucleotides: TGTGCTAGTGGTTTGGTAATGTCGGGGGGGCCCAATGAGCAGTTCTTC. Encoded protein: CASGLVMSGGPNEQFF.

This clonotype came up a few times. The chain uses TRBV20-1 and TRBJ2-3; TRBD1 aligns across 8 bases. Germline V gene data show CDR1 as DFQATT and CDR2 as SNEGSKA (reference sequence). The CDR3 spans 16 residues. V was clipped by 6 bases and J by 2 bases; unmatched bases: 13. CDR3 sequence (DNA): TGCAGTGCCCCCGACAGGTCAGGGGGCCTCACAGATACGCAGTATTTT. Translating it yields CSAPDRSGGLTDTQYF.

This clonotype came up many times. The rearrangement joins TRBV29-1 to TRBJ2-7; D might be TRBD1 or TRBD2, each matching 5 bases. CDR3 length: 13 amino acids. The V gene's germline CDR1 is SQVTM and CDR2 ANQGSEA. Trimming took off 7 bases at V and 2 bases at J, with 15 bases between the two ends. CDR3 amino acids: CSARPGPTYEQYF. The CDR3 DNA follows: TGCAGCGCCCGCCCGGGGCCGACCTACGAGCAGTACTTC.

The rearrangement joins TRBV3-1 to TRBJ2-5, with a weak D call TRBD1 (6 bases). With the DNA end fitting TRBJ2-7 better, the J assignment may be wrong. The CDR3 is 12 residues long. Germline values: CDR1 LGHDT, CDR2 YNNKEL (reference sequence). Here the CDR3 reads CASSRGQSEQYF. In nucleotides, the CDR3 is TGTGCCAGCAGCCGGGGGCAGTCCGAGCAGTACTTC.

The rearrangement uses TRBV4-2 and TRBJ1-1; D is uncertain. The CDR3 loop spans 15 amino acids. The germline V gene has CDR1 LGHNA and CDR2 YNFKEQ. Trimming stripped 0 bases from V and 3 bases from J, with 11 bases between. The CDR3 nucleotides read TGTGCCAGCAGCCAAGATAGCTGGCGGGACACTGAAGCTTTCTTT. Translation: CASSQDSWRDTEAFF.

This clonotype was seen repeatedly, ten times or more. The gene calls are TRBV18 and TRBJ2-5; the D gene is possibly TRBD1 (7 bases). Trimming shortened V by 3 bases and J by 2 bases, and 16 bases separated the two germline ends. CDR1 and CDR2 from the germline V gene are KGHSH and LQKENI. The CDR3 covers 16 residues. CDR3 loop: CASSPGGTAAQETQYF. In DNA, the CDR3 is TGTGCCAGCTCACCGGGCGGGACAGCAGCACAAGAGACCCAGTACTTC.

The chain employs TRBV11-3 and TRBJ2-2; D remains ambiguous. Trimming removed 2 bases at V and 7 bases at J, with 8 bases between. CDR3 length equals 13 residues. CDR1 SGHNT and CDR2 YENEEA come from the germline V gene. CDR3 nucleotides: TGTGCCAGCAGCTTAACGGCACACGGGGAGCTGTTTTTT. Translated, it gives CASSLTAHGELFF.

This clonotype turned up a few times. CDR3 DNA sequence: TGTGCCAGCAATCTGACTGGACGGGACACAGATACGCAGTATTTT. This sequence encodes CASNLTGRDTDTQYF. The chain couples TRBV27 to TRBJ2-3; perhaps TRBD2 as D (5 bases). Germline CDR1 is MNHEY and CDR2 is SMNVEV (reference sequence). Deletions cut 7 bases from V and 2 bases from J, with 16 bases between. The CDR3 has 15 residues.

This clonotype was seen many times. The J gene is TRBJ2-5, the V gene TRBV7-2, with a possible D match to TRBD2 (6 bases). This CDR3 is built from 16 residues. Germline loops: CDR1 SGHTA, CDR2 FQGNSA. Trimming pared 2 bases from V and 4 bases from J, leaving 17 bases between. CDR3 region: CASSLTEGTSLETQYF. CDR3 DNA: TGTGCCAGCAGCTTAACAGAAGGAACTAGCTTAGAGACCCAGTACTTC.

The chain employs TRBV6-1 and TRBJ2-4; D is uncertain. Trimming removed 2 bases from V and 0 bases from J, with 20 bases in between. CDR3 size: 19 residues. From germline, CDR1 is MNHNS and CDR2 SASEGT. In DNA form, the CDR3 reads TGTGCCAGCAGTGAATTGCCGAGGACGGTCCAACTAGCCAAAAACATTCAGTACTTC. Translating gives CASSELPRTVQLAKNIQYF.

In its sample, this clonotype was seen once. A much bigger clone sits one base away, suggesting this may be a read error. The V gene is TRBV27, the J gene TRBJ1-4, with D perhaps TRBD1 (6 bases). The CDR3 sequence is 16 residues long. Trimming stripped 3 bases from V and 16 bases from J, with 27 bases between. From germline, CDR1 is MNHEY and CDR2 SMNVEV (reference sequence). CDR3 amino acids: CASSLGSGQESRLPFF. In DNA, the CDR3 is TGTGCCAGCAGTTTGGGGTCGGGACAAGAGAGCCGTCTGCCGTTTTTT.

On this clonotype: One end of the junction varies from germline; a read error may be responsible. The chain combines TRBV5-1 with TRBJ2-1, with 13 bases lining up with TRBD2. CDR3 size: 15 residues. Germline V gene lookup returns CDR1 SGHRS and CDR2 YFSETQ. The CDR3 is CASSMTSGGYNGQFF. The DNA for the CDR3 is TGCGCCAGCAGCATGACTAGCGGGGGGTACAATGGGCAGTTCTTC.

This chain uses TRBV5-5 with TRBJ2-7, with 8 bases lining up with TRBD2. Per germline, CDR1 SGHKS and CDR2 YYEKEE (reference sequence). The CDR3 extends over 17 amino acids. After removal of 2 bases from V and 0 bases from J, the junction contained 10 bases not matched to a gene. This CDR3 reads CASSLGKRGPYSYEQYF. CDR3 coding DNA: TGTGCCAGCAGCTTAGGGAAGCGGGGGCCTTACTCCTACGAGCAGTACTTC.

Only one count was recorded for this clonotype. This chain links TRBV5-1 with TRBJ2-2, with no clear D. The ends were cut back, 6 bases at V and 3 bases at J, with 9 bases in the middle. Germline loops: CDR1 SGHRS, CDR2 YFSETQ. The CDR3 covers 13 residues. The CDR3 nucleotides are TGCGCCAGCAAAGCAAGGGACACCGGGGAGCTGTTTTTT. This gives the protein CASKARDTGELFF.

V usage is TRBV7-2 and J usage is TRBJ2-5, with D tentatively TRBD1 (5 bases). V was pared by 8 bases and J by 2 bases, with 18 bases between. This CDR3 contains 15 residues. Germline V gene sequence: CDR1 SGHTA, CDR2 FQGNSA. The DNA of the CDR3 is TGTGCCAGCCAACCCCTATATGGGGCACAAGAGACCCAGTACTTC. Translated, it gives CASQPLYGAQETQYF.

This clonotype was found a few times. The chain recombines TRBV20-1 with TRBJ2-7; 7 bases are shared with TRBD2. The V gene's germline CDR1 is DFQATT and CDR2 SNEGSKA (reference sequence). J lost 4 bases, V lost 5 bases, and 5 bases had no gene match. The CDR3 is made up of 12 amino acids. The CDR3 reads CSAFGREYEQYF. The CDR3 DNA follows: TGCAGTGCTTTCGGGCGGGAGTACGAGCAGTACTTC.

The chain is built from TRBV7-2 and TRBJ2-7, with D perhaps being TRBD1 or TRBD2 (5 bases each). This CDR3 comprises 17 residues. The V gene lost 5 bases and the J gene lost 5 bases, with 25 bases spanning the gap. The germline V gene has CDR1 SGHTA and CDR2 FQGNSA. CDR3 nucleotides: TGTGCCAGCAGCCGTGGTCCGACAGCACGTTGGGGAGACGAGCAGTACTTC. As protein: CASSRGPTARWGDEQYF.

The chain couples TRBV28 to TRBJ2-7; 10 bases fit TRBD1. CDR1 and CDR2 (germline): MDHEN, SYDVKM. The CDR3 covers 14 residues. V shed 5 bases and J 6 bases; nucleotides not matched to a gene: 7. CDR3 region: CASSPHGQGVEQYF. DNA for the CDR3: TGTGCCAGCAGTCCCCATGGACAGGGGGTCGAGCAGTACTTC. Looking up the rest from reference TRBV28 and TRBJ2-7 gives the full variable domain: DVKVTQSSRYLVKRTGEKVFLECVQDMDHENMFWYRQDPGLGLRLIYFSYDVKMKEKGDIPEGYSVSREKKERFSLILESASTNQTSMYLCASSPHGQGVEQYFGPGTRLTVT.